This T cell receptor beta chain was identified in a study of a mutant IDH1 vaccine in newly diagnosed glioma (dated by TCRdb to about 2021). Study-wide context: Vaccination started 4-6 weeks after radiotherapy alone, or was given together with temozolomide cycles in the groups whose treatment included chemotherapy. Of the roughly 34 treated patients, 62.5% were male and around 38% were female, and a mean age of approximately 40 years was recorded. Before enrollment, most patients had been given radiochemotherapy with temozolomide as standard therapy, while the rest had received either radiotherapy alone or temozolomide alone. The week-35 safety follow-up took place at visit V12, and the week-47 end of study took place at visit V13. Peripheral blood was drawn at six visits: V03 (baseline), V05, V07, V10, V12 and V13. Longitudinal TCRB deep sequencing was done for 25 to 30 treated patients, wherever samples were available for exploratory analyses. Points the paper makes about the study in general: Selection of PBMC samples for TCRB deep sequencing was based on availability. It was noted by the authors that analyses of patient blood samples could not be reproduced owing to sample limitations. Pseudoprogression appeared unrelated to alterations in the top peripheral T cell clonotypes detected by TCRB sequencing. Vaccine-induced immune responses across multiple MHC alleles were detected in over 85% of patients.

Reading the label with the study, this specimen's time point is: week 35, safety follow-up. A 20-mer mutant IDH1 peptide at 300 micrograms in Montanide made up each vaccine dose, which was injected subcutaneously together with topical imiquimod. Patients were given eight vaccinations, in weeks 1, 3, 5, 7, 11, 15, 19 and 23, which matched visits V03 through V10. Newly diagnosed WHO grade 3 or 4 IDH1-mutant astrocytomas showing loss of nuclear ATRX were present in the donors. The samples were drawn from NOA16, a multicentre, single-arm, open-label phase I trial in Germany that tested a mutant IDH1 peptide vaccine in humans for the first time. Genomic DNA for TCRB sequencing was extracted from EDTA blood using the DNeasy Blood and Tissue Kit. The library was obtained by the immunoSEQ multiplex PCR assay. Following the manufacturer's protocol, the hsTCRB Kit was used to amplify rearranged TCR beta chain sequences. Sequencing of TCRB libraries was carried out on an Illumina MiSeq. In the original analysis: Demultiplexing, trimming and gene mapping were performed with the kit vendor's proprietary platform. Drawn from immuneACCESS, this table holds only the in-frame rearrangements with V and J called that TCRdb kept. Clones are partly lost; checked studies trace under half to an unresolved V gene and leave the rest unexplained. The V and J calls and clone size are taken from that table; D and trimming were inferred from the DNA. This sample lists about 48,000 clones; around 85% were detected once. The ten most abundant clones make up 6% to 8% of the sample.

There are 15 amino acids in the CDR3, from cysteine to phenylalanine inclusive. Only the CDR3 part of the read is kept: 45 bases, read in frame from the first base. V is clipped by 6 bases and J by 1 base, and the sequence between their germline boundaries is 15 bases long. CDR1 and CDR2, looked up from the germline V gene, are SNHLY and FYNNEI. A note on this clone: It has no known antigen specificity. No quality values exist for individual bases; no much larger clone is one base distant.

This TCR came from a middle-aged man with glioma. This specimen consisted of PBMCs, obtained from a glioma patient whose treatment included an IDH1 peptide vaccine. The chain joins TRBV2 to TRBJ1-1, and perhaps TRBD1 as D gene, on 5 matching bases. Here the CDR3 is given as CASRPRAGSNTEAFF. The DNA sequence reads TGTGCCAGCAGACCGCGAGCAGGGTCGAACACTGAAGCTTTCTTT.